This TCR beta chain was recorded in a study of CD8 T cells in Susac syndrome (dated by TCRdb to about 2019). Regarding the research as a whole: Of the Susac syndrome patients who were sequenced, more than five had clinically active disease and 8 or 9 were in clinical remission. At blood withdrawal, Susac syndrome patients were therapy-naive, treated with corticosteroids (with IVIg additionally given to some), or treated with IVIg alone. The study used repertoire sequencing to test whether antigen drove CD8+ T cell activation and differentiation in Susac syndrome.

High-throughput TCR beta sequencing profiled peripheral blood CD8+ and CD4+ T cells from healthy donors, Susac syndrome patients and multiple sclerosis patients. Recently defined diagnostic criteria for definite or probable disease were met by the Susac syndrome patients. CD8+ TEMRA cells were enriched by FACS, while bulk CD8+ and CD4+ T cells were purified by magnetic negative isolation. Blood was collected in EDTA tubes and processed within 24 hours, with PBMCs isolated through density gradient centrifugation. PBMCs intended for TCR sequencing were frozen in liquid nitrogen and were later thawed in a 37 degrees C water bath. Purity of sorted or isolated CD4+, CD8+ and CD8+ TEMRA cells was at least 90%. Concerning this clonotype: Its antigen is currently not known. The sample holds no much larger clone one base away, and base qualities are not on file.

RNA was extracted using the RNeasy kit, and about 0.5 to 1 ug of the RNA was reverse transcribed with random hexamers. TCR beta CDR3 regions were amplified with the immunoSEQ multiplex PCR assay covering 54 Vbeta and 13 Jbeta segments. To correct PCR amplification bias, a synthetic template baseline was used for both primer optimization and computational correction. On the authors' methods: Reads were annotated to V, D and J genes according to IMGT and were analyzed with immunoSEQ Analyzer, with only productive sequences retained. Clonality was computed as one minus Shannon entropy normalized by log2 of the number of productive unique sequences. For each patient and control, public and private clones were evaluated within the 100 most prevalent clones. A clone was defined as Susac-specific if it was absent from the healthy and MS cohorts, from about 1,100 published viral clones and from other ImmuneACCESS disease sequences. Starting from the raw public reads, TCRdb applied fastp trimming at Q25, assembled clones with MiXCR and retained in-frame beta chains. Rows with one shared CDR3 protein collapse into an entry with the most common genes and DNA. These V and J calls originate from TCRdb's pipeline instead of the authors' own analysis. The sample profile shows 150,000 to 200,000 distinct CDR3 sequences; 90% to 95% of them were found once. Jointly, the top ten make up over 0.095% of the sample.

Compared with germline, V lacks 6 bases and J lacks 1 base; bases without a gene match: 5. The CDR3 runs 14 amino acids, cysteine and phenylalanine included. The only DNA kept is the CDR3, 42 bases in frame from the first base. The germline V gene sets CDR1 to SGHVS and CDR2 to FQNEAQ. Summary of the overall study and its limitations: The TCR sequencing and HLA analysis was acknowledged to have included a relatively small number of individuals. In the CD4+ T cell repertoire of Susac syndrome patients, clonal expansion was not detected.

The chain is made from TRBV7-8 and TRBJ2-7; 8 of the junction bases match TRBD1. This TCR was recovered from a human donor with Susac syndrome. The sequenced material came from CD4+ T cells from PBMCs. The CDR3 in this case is CASSGTGISYEQYF. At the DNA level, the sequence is TGTGCCAGCAGTGGGACAGGAATATCCTACGAGCAGTACTTC.